This is a list of T cell receptor beta chains from one sample in a study of shared clonotypes between healthy human individuals. Libraries were prepared by immunoSEQ multiplex PCR; TCRdb keeps only in-frame clonotypes and omits some of them. The table shows about 2,500,000 clones, with approximately 92% occurring only once. Sequenced material: naive CD4+ T cells sorted from blood. These receptors were collected from a man in his late teens or twenties in good health. CDR3s include the opening cysteine and the closing phenylalanine or tryptophan. The D gene is left open where the match is weak. The listing skips clone size in some rows; elsewhere it reads once, few, many or a size class.

j_call: TRBJ2-1; v_call: TRBV5-6; clone_size: NA; d_call: TRBD2; cdr3_aa: CASSGGGGARNEQFF
j_call: TRBJ1-2; v_call: TRBV21-1; clone_size: NA; d_call: NA; cdr3_aa: CASSPRGEAVNYGYTF
j_call: TRBJ1-6; v_call: TRBV10-3; clone_size: NA; d_call: NA; cdr3_aa: CAISEYENSPLHF
j_call: TRBJ1-1; v_call: TRBV28; clone_size: NA; d_call: NA; cdr3_aa: CASSLSGVGEAFF
j_call: TRBJ2-3; v_call: TRBV15; clone_size: NA; d_call: NA; cdr3_aa: CATSREKGMSTDTQYF
j_call: TRBJ1-2; v_call: TRBV18; clone_size: NA; d_call: NA; cdr3_aa: CASSPETNYGYTF
j_call: TRBJ1-4; v_call: TRBV29-1; clone_size: NA; d_call: NA; cdr3_aa: CSVGQQRLGEKLFF
j_call: TRBJ1-2; v_call: TRBV6-1; clone_size: NA; d_call: NA; cdr3_aa: CAGKTGNYGYTF
j_call: NA; v_call: TRBV4-3; clone_size: NA; d_call: NA; cdr3_aa: CASSQADTLGHLSYEQYF
j_call: TRBJ2-5; v_call: TRBV6-6; clone_size: NA; d_call: TRBD1; cdr3_aa: CASSYPRDRESETQYF
j_call: TRBJ1-6; v_call: TRBV30; clone_size: NA; d_call: NA; cdr3_aa: CAWRGPWGRFDSPLHF
j_call: TRBJ2-7; v_call: TRBV29-1; clone_size: NA; d_call: NA; cdr3_aa: CSVGSGTGRYEQYF
j_call: TRBJ1-6; v_call: TRBV5-1; clone_size: NA; d_call: NA; cdr3_aa: CASSFGEDNSPLHF
j_call: TRBJ1-1; v_call: TRBV10-3; clone_size: NA; d_call: TRBD1; cdr3_aa: CAISEGDRGTEAFF
j_call: TRBJ2-1; v_call: TRBV6-6; clone_size: NA; d_call: TRBD2; cdr3_aa: CASPPDSGGLYNEQFF
j_call: TRBJ1-2; v_call: TRBV7-2; clone_size: NA; d_call: NA; cdr3_aa: CASSLEPYNYGYTF
j_call: TRBJ2-2; v_call: TRBV10-3; clone_size: NA; d_call: TRBD1; cdr3_aa: CAISEGTGATGELFF
j_call: TRBJ1-3; v_call: TRBV9; clone_size: NA; d_call: TRBD1; cdr3_aa: CASSEGDRLSGNTIYF
j_call: TRBJ2-7; v_call: TRBV28; clone_size: NA; d_call: NA; cdr3_aa: CASRRAGSEQYF
j_call: TRBJ2-2; v_call: TRBV6-1; clone_size: NA; d_call: NA; cdr3_aa: CASSERSGNTGELFF
j_call: TRBJ2-7; v_call: TRBV6-1; clone_size: NA; d_call: NA; cdr3_aa: CASSRWMALSYEQYF
j_call: TRBJ2-1; v_call: TRBV19; clone_size: NA; d_call: NA; cdr3_aa: CASSKTSSYNEQFF
j_call: TRBJ2-3; v_call: TRBV19; clone_size: once; d_call: TRBD1; cdr3_aa: CASSARTGDTQYF
j_call: TRBJ1-2; v_call: TRBV6-5; clone_size: NA; d_call: TRBD1; cdr3_aa: CASTVAAGGAYGYTF
j_call: TRBJ2-1; v_call: TRBV5-6; clone_size: NA; d_call: TRBD2; cdr3_aa: CASSLSGRAGNEQFF
j_call: TRBJ1-2; v_call: TRBV5-1; clone_size: once; d_call: NA; cdr3_aa: CASSLGEGYGYTF
j_call: TRBJ1-3; v_call: TRBV30; clone_size: NA; d_call: NA; cdr3_aa: CAWSVRGNTIYF
j_call: TRBJ2-3; v_call: TRBV7-9; clone_size: NA; d_call: NA; cdr3_aa: CASRDFSGPGTDTQYF
j_call: TRBJ1-1; v_call: TRBV7-9; clone_size: NA; d_call: TRBD1; cdr3_aa: CASSLLRTGTNTEAFF
j_call: TRBJ1-2; v_call: TRBV2; clone_size: NA; d_call: TRBD1; cdr3_aa: CASSPGGANYGYTF
j_call: TRBJ1-6; v_call: TRBV7-9; clone_size: NA; d_call: NA; cdr3_aa: CASSLNVNSPLHF
j_call: TRBJ2-7; v_call: TRBV10-3; clone_size: NA; d_call: TRBD1; cdr3_aa: CAIRTGALSYEQYF
j_call: TRBJ2-6; v_call: TRBV28; clone_size: once; d_call: NA; cdr3_aa: CASSRTGANVLTF
j_call: TRBJ2-7; v_call: TRBV6-5; clone_size: NA; d_call: NA; cdr3_aa: CASSQDGYEQYF
j_call: TRBJ2-3; v_call: TRBV19; clone_size: NA; d_call: TRBD2; cdr3_aa: CASKKREVPTDTQYF
j_call: TRBJ2-3; v_call: TRBV7-2; clone_size: NA; d_call: NA; cdr3_aa: CASSFRERADTQYF
j_call: TRBJ2-3; v_call: TRBV5-4; clone_size: NA; d_call: TRBD2; cdr3_aa: CASSLDGLAGDTDTQYF
j_call: TRBJ2-3; v_call: TRBV19; clone_size: NA; d_call: NA; cdr3_aa: CASSTSPSTDTQYF
j_call: TRBJ1-3; v_call: TRBV7-9; clone_size: once; d_call: TRBD1; cdr3_aa: CASSLGGTASGNTIYF
j_call: TRBJ2-1; v_call: TRBV11-2; clone_size: NA; d_call: NA; cdr3_aa: CASSLVQSSYNEQFF
j_call: TRBJ2-1; v_call: TRBV10-3; clone_size: NA; d_call: TRBD2; cdr3_aa: CAISGGSYNEQFF
j_call: TRBJ1-6; v_call: TRBV5-1; clone_size: NA; d_call: NA; cdr3_aa: CASSLAPSQGGHSPLHF
j_call: TRBJ1-2; v_call: TRBV7-2; clone_size: NA; d_call: NA; cdr3_aa: CASSSPDRNYGYTF
j_call: TRBJ2-7; v_call: TRBV18; clone_size: NA; d_call: NA; cdr3_aa: CASSPGTAYEQYF
j_call: TRBJ2-6; v_call: TRBV5-1; clone_size: NA; d_call: NA; cdr3_aa: CASRGSGANVLTF
j_call: TRBJ2-2; v_call: TRBV14; clone_size: NA; d_call: NA; cdr3_aa: CASSQDLGELFF
j_call: TRBJ1-5; v_call: TRBV28; clone_size: NA; d_call: NA; cdr3_aa: CASSFSQGPQHF
j_call: TRBJ2-5; v_call: TRBV21-1; clone_size: NA; d_call: NA; cdr3_aa: CATPRGETQYF
j_call: TRBJ2-7; v_call: TRBV19; clone_size: NA; d_call: NA; cdr3_aa: CASSMRTATRDEQYF